The source of this TCR beta chain is a study of blood T cell repertoires in COVID-19 (dated by TCRdb to about 2020). Regarding the complete study: Samples covering the acute and convalescent phases of COVID-19 were provided by collaborators in the United States, Italy and Spain. The prospective study material was composed of cDNA or gDNA derived from T cells, B-cell-depleted T cells, or PBMCs. Subjects who had been exposed to COVID-19, were actively infected with it, or had recovered from it provided the deeply sampled blood TCRbeta repertoires that made up the dataset. The repertoires were made available in a free public database intended to serve as a resource for research on the immune response to SARS-CoV-2. The samples were drawn from the first 160 participants of the ongoing ImmuneRACE study and from about 1,200 subjects provided by 6 global collaborators. The sample metadata nearly always contained a de-identified subject ID, COVID-19 status, age in years and sex. Where available, HLA class I and class II types were taken from metadata supplied by the sample provider and were not determined by assay-based typing. Points the paper makes about the study in general: Clinical and demographic metadata were provided uncurated, with the amount varying by source and participant.

TCRbeta CDR3 regions were amplified from genomic DNA using the immunoSEQ Assay, a bias-controlled multiplex PCR. Turning to the authors' computational methods: The number of nucleated cells in each sample was estimated from the amplification of reference gene primers within the assay. Sequence reads were collapsed and filtered to measure the absolute abundance of every unique TCRbeta CDR3 rearrangement. Productive Simpson clonality was computed per sample as the square root of Simpson's diversity index over productive rearrangements. The table comes from immuneACCESS by way of TCRdb, which keeps in-frame sequences with V and J called. Part of the clones is missing from these tables; in studies checked, under half for an unresolved V gene and the rest for unknown reasons. Clone size and the V and J calls come from that table; the DNA yielded D and trimming. Across this sample there are approximately 190,000 clones, with about 86% seen only once. The biggest ten clones account for about an eighth of the sample.

The collaborating institutions used their own protocols to collect whole blood in K2EDTA tubes. For TCRbeta analysis, collaborators shipped samples as frozen whole blood, isolated PBMCs, or DNA extracted from either of those sample types. Taken from the germline V gene, the CDR1 and CDR2 loops are MDHEN and SYDVKM. The V end gives up 6 bases and the J end 4 bases, leaving 1 base in the junction not matched to a gene. The CDR3 has 13 amino acids, counting the end cysteine and phenylalanine. Only the CDR3 portion is preserved as DNA: 39 bases, with reading frame beginning at the first base. Concerning this clone: What this receptor recognizes is not known. It has no much larger one-base neighbor in the sample; base qualities were not kept. Other DNA sequences in this sample translate to the same CDR3.

This chain joins TRBV28 to TRBJ1-5; 9 bases in the junction line up with TRBD1. Source material: peripheral blood. This TCR was sampled from a man aged 30-40 years with active or convalescent COVID-19. CDR3 reads: CASRDRGNQPQHF. The DNA is as follows: TGTGCCAGCAGGGACAGGGGAAATCAGCCCCAGCATTTT.